This T cell receptor beta chain was documented in a study of Graves' ophthalmopathy and Graves' hyperthyroidism. Study as a whole: Investigators collected peripheral blood at initial diagnosis, before any treatment was given.

Among the hyperthyroidism patients, all were newly diagnosed, aged 18 to 65, with under 2 months' duration. Among the exclusions were patients with other autoimmune diseases, uncontrolled infections, pregnancy or lactation. Amplifying from RNA transcripts, the study obtained TCR beta CDR3 regions. The authors performed first-round RT-PCR with HTBI primers and then a second-round multiplex PCR. TCRdb reanalysed the multiplex PCR reads using MiXCR and keeps one entry per CDR3 protein. The data contain 500,000 to 700,000 distinct CDR3 sequences, 22% of them singletons. In its sample, this clonotype was seen many times. The target antigen is unknown. The CDR3 totals 13 residues. Trimming removed 5 bases at V and 4 bases at J, with 12 bases between. Germline CDR1 and CDR2: GTSNPN and SVGIG (reference sequence). Study-wide results and caveats: A model built from 13 signatures distinguished ophthalmopathy from stable hyperthyroidism with roughly 90% sensitivity and approximately 82% specificity.

The genes are TRBV30 and TRBJ1-5, with D perhaps TRBD1 (5 bases). The TCR originated in a woman aged 18 to 35 with stable Graves' hyperthyroidism. Some clones in this sample may be carry-over from other donors' samples. The sample was peripheral blood. In nucleotides, the CDR3 is TGTGCCTGGTCCAGGGCCTCGAATCAGCCCCAGCATTTT. Residues: CAWSRASNQPQHF.